Below, 26 T cell receptor beta chains from the same sample are listed, as sequenced in a study of blood T cell repertoires in COVID-19. Data came from immunoSEQ multiplex PCR; TCRdb stores just in-frame clones and leaves some out. Of about 370,000 clones listed, around 87% are singletons. Sequencing input: peripheral blood. The origin of the receptors is a woman under 40 with COVID-19, enrolled during active disease.

V usage is TRBV9 and J usage is TRBJ2-3; D may be TRBD2 (5 bases). This CDR3 spans 14 amino acids. The germline V and J ends were trimmed by 1 base and 6 bases, with 12 bases remaining between them. The germline V gene encodes CDR1 SGDLS and CDR2 YYNGEE. The CDR3 DNA follows: TGTGCCAGCAGCGTAAGAGGTAGCGATGATACGCAGTATTTT. As protein: CASSVRGSDDTQYF. Full variable domain (rest looked up from reference TRBV9 and TRBJ2-3): DSGVTQTPKHLITATGQRVTLRCSPRSGDLSVYWYQQSLDQGLQFLIQYYNGEERAKGNILERFSAQQFPDLHSELNLSSLELGDSALYFCASSVRGSDDTQYFGPGTRLTVL.

The rearrangement uses TRBV6-1 and TRBJ1-6; D remains unclear. V lost 0 bases to trimming and J lost 10 bases, with 13 bases between them. Germline CDR1 and CDR2: MNHNS and SASEGT. CDR3 size: 15 residues. CDR3: CASSEAPDSRSPLHF. The CDR3 DNA follows: TGTGCCAGCAGTGAAGCCCCAGATAGCCGCTCACCCCTCCACTTT.

Remarks on this clone: Sequence at one end of the junction differs from germline and may be a read error. This chain joins TRBV19 and TRBJ2-1; 9 bases map to TRBD1. The germline V gene has CDR1 LNHDA and CDR2 SQIVND (reference sequence). The CDR3 is made up of 16 amino acids. CDR3 sequence (DNA): TGTGCCAGTAGTCTAGATCCGGGACAGGGCCACAATGAGCAGTTCTTC. Translated: CASSLDPGQGHNEQFF.

The rearrangement uses TRBV12-3 or TRBV12-4 and TRBJ2-1, with 8 bases lining up with TRBD2. The CDR3 loop spans 13 amino acids. With 0 bases clipped from V and 10 bases from J, the junction kept 2 bases outside the gene matches. The CDR3 sequence: CASSLASSGEQFF. The CDR3 DNA reads as TGTGCCAGCAGTTTAGCCTCTAGCGGGGAGCAGTTCTTC.

This chain links TRBV6-5 with TRBJ1-4; D unresolved. Germline V gene data show CDR1 as MNHEY and CDR2 as SVGAGI. Deletions cut 5 bases from V and 5 bases from J, with 9 bases between. The CDR3 spans 13 residues. The chain's CDR3 is CASSRSKNEKLFF. As DNA, the CDR3 is TGTGCCAGCAGTCGCAGTAAAAATGAAAAACTGTTTTTT.

The chain employs TRBV5-8 and TRBJ2-7, with TRBD1 matching 10 bases. This CDR3 has 14 amino acids. Germline V gives CDR1 SGHTS, CDR2 YDEGEE. V gave up 4 bases and J gave up 2 bases; unmatched junction bases: 3. CDR3 sequence (DNA): TGTGCCAGCAGCGCAGGACAGGGGGCCTACGAGCAGTACTTC. This codes for CASSAGQGAYEQYF.

The gene calls are TRBV30 and TRBJ2-3; 8 bases align to TRBD2. The CDR3 loop spans 13 amino acids. Germline V CDR1 and CDR2: GTSNPN, SVGIG (reference sequence). After removal of 7 bases from V and 2 bases from J, the junction contained 5 bases not matched to a gene. The CDR3 DNA follows: TGTGCCTCCGGACTAGCATCCACAGATACGCAGTATTTT. Residues: CASGLASTDTQYF. The full variable domain, completed using reference TRBV30 and TRBJ2-3, is SQTIHQWPATLVQPVGSPLSLECTVEGTSNPNLYWYRQAAGRGLQLLFYSVGIGQISSEVPQNLSASRPQDRQFILSSKKLLLSDSGFYLCASGLASTDTQYFGPGTRLTVL.

The chain recombines TRBV2 with TRBJ1-1; TRBD1 aligns across 7 bases. With V trimmed by 6 bases and J by 5 bases, 12 bases remained unmatched. The CDR3 length is 15 residues. Germline assignment: CDR1 SNHLY and CDR2 FYNNEI. This chain's CDR3 is CASSALRGGRTEAFF. The CDR3 region has the DNA TGTGCCAGCAGCGCCTTACGAGGGGGCCGGACTGAAGCTTTCTTT.

This clone was found a few times. The chain couples TRBV7-9 to TRBJ1-6, with D uncertain. CDR1 is SEHNR and CDR2 is FQNEAQ in the germline V gene (reference sequence). V was pared by 5 bases and J by 7 bases, with 6 bases between. The CDR3 consists of 12 residues. For the CDR3, the DNA is TGTGCCAGCAGCCGGTCAAATTCACCCCTCCACTTT. It is translated as CASSRSNSPLHF.

This chain connects TRBV27 to TRBJ2-7; 8 positions match TRBD1. The germline V gene has CDR1 MNHEY and CDR2 SMNVEV (reference sequence). This CDR3 is 14 amino acids long. Trimming at V came to 4 bases and at J to 2 bases, leaving 4 bases not matched to a gene. The DNA of the CDR3 is TGTGCCAGCAGTTGGGGACAGGTGGCCTACGAGCAGTACTTC. Protein: CASSWGQVAYEQYF.

The gene calls are TRBV9 and TRBJ2-3, with 7 nucleotides matching TRBD2. CDR1 is SGDLS, CDR2 YYNGEE, per germline. V gave up 6 bases and J gave up 0 bases; unmatched junction bases: 4. This CDR3 spans 14 amino acids. CDR3 nucleotide sequence: TGTGCCAGCACTCGGGGGGTTAGCACAGATACGCAGTATTTT. Translated: CASTRGVSTDTQYF.

CDR3 sequence reads: CSANRRGAFF. CDR3 coding DNA: TGCAGTGCTAATAGACGGGGAGCTTTCTTT. The J gene is TRBJ1-1, the V gene TRBV20-1; no firm D call. Germline-derived CDR1 and CDR2 are DFQATT and SNEGSKA (reference sequence). V lost 4 bases to trimming and J lost 10 bases, with 10 bases between them. The CDR3 sequence is 10 residues long.

The sample holds a few counts of this clone. The gene calls are TRBV9 and TRBJ2-1, with TRBD2 as a possible D gene (7 bases). The CDR3 totals 18 residues. Germline V gives CDR1 SGDLS, CDR2 YYNGEE. Trimming pared 3 bases from V and 2 bases from J, leaving 21 bases between. DNA of the CDR3: TGTGCCAGCAGCGCCCGCGTTGGGGGGGGCAGGACCTACAATGAGCAGTTCTTC. Protein product: CASSARVGGGRTYNEQFF.

This chain links TRBV9 with TRBJ1-2; 8 bases are a match to TRBD1. The CDR3 runs 15 residues. V shed 4 bases, J shed 0 bases, and the junction held 5 bases outside the gene matches. Germline CDR1 is SGDLS and CDR2 is YYNGEE. The CDR3, as DNA: TGTGCCAGCAGCTCCGGACAGGGAGCTAACTATGGCTACACCTTC. This encodes CASSSGQGANYGYTF.

This chain uses TRBV11-2 with TRBJ2-5; 11 bases are a match to TRBD2. The CDR3 has 14 residues. The germline CDR1 and CDR2 sequences are SGHAT and FQNNGV. J gave up 5 bases and V 5 bases, and 4 bases lay outside the gene matches. The chain's CDR3 is CASSLAGGGETQYF. DNA of the CDR3: TGTGCCAGCAGCCTAGCGGGAGGCGGCGAGACCCAGTACTTC. The entire variable domain, with the rest obtained from reference TRBV11-2 and TRBJ2-5, is as follows: EAGVAQSPRYKIIEKRQSVAFWCNPISGHATLYWYQQILGQGPKLLIQFQNNGVVDDSQLPKDRFSAERLKGVDSTLKIQPAKLEDSAVYLCASSLAGGGETQYFGPGTRLLVL.

This clone was detected only once. The chain has TRBV28 and TRBJ2-1; D not resolved. Trimming took 9 bases from V and 7 from J, leaving 19 bases between them. The CDR3 totals 14 residues. Per germline, CDR1 MDHEN and CDR2 SYDVKM. CDR3 amino acids: CASGVLELWNEQFF. DNA of the CDR3: TGTGCCAGTGGAGTGTTGGAGCTATGGAATGAGCAGTTCTTC.

This chain connects TRBV7-6 to TRBJ2-5; 14 positions agree with TRBD2. CDR3 length: 16 amino acids. Per the germline V gene, CDR1 is SGHVS and CDR2 is FNYEAQ. The V gene end was trimmed by 5 bases and the J gene end by 4 bases; junction bases not matched to a gene: 6. As DNA, the CDR3 is TGTGCCAGCAGCCGAAACGGACTAGCGGGAGGAGAGACCCAGTACTTC. This gives the protein CASSRNGLAGGETQYF.

This CDR3 is CASSQDLGQGQPQHF. In DNA form, the CDR3 reads TGTGCCAGCAGCCAAGATCTTGGACAGGGTCAGCCCCAGCATTTT. This rearrangement joins TRBV14 to TRBJ1-5; 8 bases are shared with TRBD1. Germline V gene sequence: CDR1 SGHDN, CDR2 FVKESK. This CDR3 has 15 amino acids. J lost 6 bases, V lost 0 bases, and 4 bases had no gene match.

This sequence joins TRBV2 and TRBJ2-5; no clear D. Germline assignment: CDR1 SNHLY and CDR2 FYNNEI. The CDR3 consists of 12 residues. The ends were cut back, 3 bases at V and 5 bases at J, with 7 bases in the middle. The CDR3 DNA is TGTGCCAGCAGTGATTCCAGGGAGACCCAGTACTTC. This codes for CASSDSRETQYF. The whole variable domain, remainder taken from reference TRBV2 and TRBJ2-5, is EPEVTQTPSHQVTQMGQEVILRCVPISNHLYFYWYRQILGQKVEFLVSFYNNEISEKSEIFDDQFSVERPDGSNFTLKIRSTKLEDSAMYFCASSDSRETQYFGPGTRLLVL.

This clone came up many times. This sequence joins TRBV6-1 and TRBJ1-4; 8 bases map to TRBD1. Losses at the gene ends were 0 bases for V and 8 bases for J; bases not matched to a gene: 5. Germline V lookup: CDR1 MNHNS, CDR2 SASEGT. The CDR3 loop spans 15 amino acids. In nucleotides, the CDR3 is TGTGCCAGCAGTGAAGCGGCAGGGGGCGGAGAAAAACTGTTTTTT. Its translation: CASSEAAGGGEKLFF.

The rearrangement uses TRBV6-6 and TRBJ1-4; a possible D gene is TRBD1 (6 bases). The ends were cut back, 7 bases at V and 1 base at J, with 10 bases in the middle. The germline gives CDR1 MNHNY, CDR2 SVGAGI (reference sequence). The CDR3 has 14 residues. The CDR3 spells CASKLGGTNEKLFF. DNA of the CDR3: TGTGCCAGCAAACTAGGGGGAACTAATGAAAAACTGTTTTTT.

The chain carries TRBV3-1 (or the pseudogene TRBV3-2) and TRBJ2-7; 8 bases map to TRBD1. The ends lost 1 base at V and 4 bases at J; junction bases unmatched: 0. This CDR3 spans 13 amino acids. CDR1 and CDR2 from the germline V gene are LGHDT and YNNKEL (reference sequence). CDR3 in amino acids: CASSQGQGYEQYF. The CDR3 nucleotides are TGTGCCAGCAGCCAAGGACAGGGGTACGAGCAGTACTTC.

This chain joins TRBV27 and TRBJ2-4; the D gene is possibly TRBD1 (6 bases). In germline, CDR1 is MNHEY, CDR2 SMNVEV (reference sequence). Trimming left V 5 bases short and J 8 bases short, with 16 bases between. The CDR3 totals 14 residues. The chain's CDR3 is CASSQNRVAYIQYF. Here the CDR3 DNA reads TGTGCCAGCAGTCAGAACAGGGTCGCATACATTCAGTACTTC.

V usage is TRBV19 and J usage is TRBJ2-6; 7 nucleotides line up with TRBD1. V lost 5 bases and J lost 0; bases outside the gene matches: 7. From germline, CDR1 is LNHDA and CDR2 SQIVND (reference sequence). The CDR3 extends over 17 amino acids. Written as DNA, the CDR3 is TGTGCCAGTAGTTACAGGGGTGTACCCTCTGGGGCCAACGTCCTGACTTTC. Amino acids: CASSYRGVPSGANVLTF.

V is TRBV6-5 and J is TRBJ2-1; the match to TRBD2 covers 7 bases. Per germline, CDR1 MNHEY and CDR2 SVGAGI. V lost 6 bases and J lost 3; bases outside the gene matches: 8. The CDR3 consists of 15 residues. The CDR3 sequence is CASSQGAGVYNEQFF. CDR3 sequence (DNA): TGTGCCAGCAGCCAAGGGGCGGGAGTCTACAATGAGCAGTTCTTC.

This sequence joins TRBV5-1 and TRBJ2-3; the D gene is possibly TRBD2 (5 bases). The CDR3 runs 14 residues. Trimming took off 0 bases at V and 5 bases at J, with 10 bases between the two ends. From germline, CDR1 is SGHRS and CDR2 YFSETQ. DNA of the CDR3: TGCGCCAGCAGCTTGGGGACTGGAAAAGATACGCAGTATTTT. Translation gives CASSLGTGKDTQYF.